These T cell receptor beta chains were read from a single sample in a study of T-cell reconstitution after alpha-beta-depleted transplantation in children. TCRdb recomputed calls from the PCR reads with MiXCR, one row per CDR3 protein. The sample carries about 980,000 distinct CDR3 sequences, about 29% recorded once. The source material was PBMCs, mostly from graft donor cells, sampled 360 days after TCRalphabeta/CD19-depleted stem cell transplant. These receptors were taken from a boy less than two years old who had a stem cell transplant for SCID, so the T cells may come from the graft donor. CDR3s include the opening cysteine and the closing phenylalanine or tryptophan. Each record gives: CDR3 protein, CDR3 DNA, V gene, clone size, CDR3 length, J gene, D gene. The D gene is left open where the match is weak. Rows may omit the clone size; those that give it use once, few, many or a size class.

CDR3: CASSPLGGSADTQYF; DNA: TGTGCCAGCAGCCCCCTGGGGGGGAGTGCAGATACGCAGTATTTT; V: TRBV12-3/TRBV12-4; size: NA; length: 15; J: TRBJ2-3; D: TRBD2
CDR3: CSVERSNYGYTF; DNA: TGCAGCGTGGAAAGATCGAACTATGGCTACACCTTC; V: TRBV29-1; size: NA; length: 12; J: TRBJ1-2; D: NA
CDR3: CASSFVQGLGSYEQYF; DNA: TGTGCCAGCAGCTTCGTACAGGGACTTGGGTCCTACGAGCAGTACTTC; V: TRBV7-9; size: NA; length: 16; J: TRBJ2-7; D: NA
CDR3: CASSLEPGTDEQYF; DNA: TGCGCCAGCAGCCTAGAGCCGGGGACAGACGAGCAGTACTTC; V: TRBV4-1; size: many; length: 14; J: TRBJ2-7; D: TRBD1
CDR3: CASSHGGGTGELFF; DNA: TGTGCCAGCAGCCACGGCGGGGGCACCGGGGAGCTGTTTTTT; V: TRBV4-2; size: NA; length: 14; J: TRBJ2-2; D: TRBD2
CDR3: CASSLRQAQETQYF; DNA: TGCGCCAGCAGCCTTCGACAGGCCCAAGAGACCCAGTACTTC; V: TRBV5-1; size: few; length: 14; J: TRBJ2-5; D: NA
CDR3: CASAGGEVGELFF; DNA: TGTGCCAGTGCAGGGGGCGAGGTCGGGGAGCTGTTTTTT; V: TRBV2; size: few; length: 13; J: TRBJ2-2; D: TRBD1
CDR3: CASSRGGSNQPQHF; DNA: TGTGCCAGCAGCCGGGGGGGGAGCAATCAGCCCCAGCATTTT; V: TRBV25-1; size: many; length: 14; J: TRBJ1-5; D: NA
CDR3: CASSFQTGAVGQYF; DNA: TGTGCCAGCAGCTTCCAGACAGGCGCAGTCGGGCAGTATTTT; V: TRBV11-2; size: few; length: 14; J: TRBJ2-3; D: NA
CDR3: CASSQSGASGHNSPLHF; DNA: TGTGCCAGCAGCCAATCGGGTGCATCCGGGCATAATTCACCCCTCCACTTT; V: TRBV16; size: few; length: 17; J: TRBJ1-6; D: NA
CDR3: CASSHLRAANNEQFF; DNA: TGTGCCAGCAGCCACCTTCGGGCGGCTAACAATGAGCAGTTCTTC; V: TRBV7-8; size: NA; length: 15; J: TRBJ2-1; D: NA
CDR3: CASSLMAGVQETQYF; DNA: TGTGCCAGCAGCTTAATGGCGGGCGTCCAAGAGACCCAGTACTTC; V: TRBV7-3; size: few; length: 15; J: TRBJ2-5; D: NA
CDR3: CASSLRQGIGYTF; DNA: TGTGCCAGCAGCTTAAGACAGGGAATTGGCTACACCTTC; V: TRBV7-9; size: NA; length: 13; J: TRBJ1-2; D: TRBD1
CDR3: CASSLNYLAGGRNEQFF; DNA: TGTGCCAGCAGCCTAAATTACTTAGCGGGGGGTAGGAATGAGCAGTTCTTC; V: TRBV12-3/TRBV12-4; size: NA; length: 17; J: TRBJ2-1; D: TRBD2
CDR3: CSAGGGYEQYF; DNA: TGCAGTGCCGGCGGGGGCTACGAGCAGTACTTC; V: TRBV20-1; size: many; length: 11; J: TRBJ2-7; D: TRBD2
CDR3: CSAGKDRALGGGYNEQFF; DNA: TGCAGTGCTGGAAAGGACAGGGCCCTAGGCGGGGGATACAATGAGCAGTTCTTC; V: TRBV20-1; size: NA; length: 18; J: TRBJ2-1; D: NA
CDR3: CASSLGPKGYSNQPQHF; DNA: TGTGCCAGCAGCTTGGGGCCGAAGGGATATAGCAATCAGCCCCAGCATTTT; V: TRBV5-5; size: NA; length: 17; J: TRBJ1-5; D: NA
CDR3: CASSVGTGTGTQYF; DNA: TGTGCCAGCAGCGTAGGGACAGGGACCGGTACGCAGTATTTT; V: TRBV11-2; size: many; length: 14; J: TRBJ2-3; D: TRBD1
CDR3: CASSLALGHGTEAFF; DNA: TGTGCCAGCAGCTTAGCGCTTGGACATGGGACTGAAGCTTTCTTT; V: TRBV7-8; size: NA; length: 15; J: TRBJ1-1; D: NA
CDR3: CASSVDGTGMETQYF; DNA: TGTGCCAGCAGCGTAGACGGGACAGGGATGGAGACCCAGTACTTC; V: TRBV9; size: NA; length: 15; J: TRBJ2-5; D: TRBD1
CDR3: CSAIWGRGSSYNEQFF; DNA: TGCAGTGCTATTTGGGGCCGGGGGAGCTCCTACAATGAGCAGTTCTTC; V: TRBV20-1; size: few; length: 16; J: TRBJ2-1; D: NA
CDR3: CATSDNTRAEAFF; DNA: TGTGCCACCAGTGATAACACTAGGGCTGAAGCTTTCTTT; V: TRBV24-1; size: NA; length: 13; J: TRBJ1-1; D: NA
CDR3: CSASVTMGETGTLYF; DNA: TGCAGTGCTAGTGTTACAATGGGGGAAACCGGGACACTTTATTTT; V: TRBV20-1; size: NA; length: 15; J: TRBJ1-3; D: NA
CDR3: CASSTSSRGAPETQYF; DNA: TGTGCCAGCAGCACCAGTTCTCGGGGGGCCCCAGAGACCCAGTACTTC; V: TRBV9; size: few; length: 16; J: TRBJ2-5; D: NA
CDR3: CASRGGLAGEEQYF; DNA: TGTGCCAGCAGGGGTGGACTAGCGGGGGAAGAGCAGTACTTC; V: TRBV6-1; size: few; length: 14; J: TRBJ2-7; D: TRBD2
CDR3: CASSPRLTGAREKLFF; DNA: TGTGCCAGCTCACCACGGTTAACAGGGGCAAGGGAAAAACTGTTTTTT; V: TRBV18; size: NA; length: 16; J: TRBJ1-4; D: TRBD1
CDR3: CAIGFKDEQYF; DNA: TGTGCCATCGGATTCAAGGACGAGCAGTACTTC; V: TRBV10-3; size: NA; length: 11; J: TRBJ2-7; D: NA
CDR3: CASSHPSGGQSYSYNEQFF; DNA: TGTGCCAGCAGCCACCCTAGCGGGGGGCAGTCGTACTCCTACAATGAGCAGTTCTTC; V: TRBV14; size: NA; length: 19; J: TRBJ2-1; D: TRBD2
CDR3: CASGGTGYTGELFF; DNA: TGCGCCAGCGGCGGGACAGGGTACACCGGGGAGCTGTTTTTT; V: TRBV5-1; size: NA; length: 14; J: TRBJ2-2; D: TRBD1
CDR3: CAISDTGVDTQYF; DNA: TGTGCCATCAGTGACACAGGGGTAGATACGCAGTATTTT; V: TRBV10-3; size: few; length: 13; J: TRBJ2-3; D: TRBD1
CDR3: CASSVRLARETQYF; DNA: TGCGCCAGCAGCGTCAGACTAGCGCGGGAGACCCAGTACTTC; V: TRBV5-1; size: few; length: 14; J: TRBJ2-5; D: TRBD2
CDR3: CASSYGKLYEQYF; DNA: TGTGCCAGCAGTTACGGCAAACTCTACGAGCAGTACTTC; V: TRBV6-5; size: few; length: 13; J: TRBJ2-7; D: NA
CDR3: CASSPNIGTNTGELFF; DNA: TGCGCCAGCAGCCCTAATATTGGAACAAACACCGGGGAGCTGTTTTTT; V: TRBV4-3; size: few; length: 16; J: TRBJ2-2; D: NA
CDR3: CASSLGNRGIQAAAFF; DNA: TGTGCCAGCAGCTTGGGCAACAGGGGGATCCAGGCTGCGGCTTTCTTT; V: TRBV11-2; size: NA; length: 16; J: TRBJ1-1; D: TRBD1
CDR3: CASSFRTPPQNTQYF; DNA: TGTGCCAGCAGTTTTCGGACGCCACCACAGAATACGCAGTATTTT; V: TRBV12-3/TRBV12-4; size: few; length: 15; J: TRBJ2-3; D: NA
CDR3: CASGLGATGELFF; DNA: TGTGCCAGCGGATTAGGAGCTACCGGGGAGCTGTTTTTT; V: TRBV12-3/TRBV12-4; size: NA; length: 13; J: TRBJ2-2; D: NA
CDR3: CASSLILGGNEQFF; DNA: TGTGCCAGCAGTTTGATTCTCGGGGGGAATGAGCAGTTCTTC; V: TRBV12-3/TRBV12-4; size: few; length: 14; J: TRBJ2-1; D: TRBD2
CDR3: CASSSGAPLGGELFF; DNA: TGTGCCAGCAGCTCCGGAGCGCCTTTGGGCGGGGAGCTGTTTTTT; V: TRBV11-2; size: few; length: 15; J: TRBJ2-2; D: NA
CDR3: CASSSSTGRGTEAFF; DNA: TGTGCCAGCAGTTCCTCGACAGGGAGGGGAACTGAAGCTTTCTTT; V: TRBV12-3/TRBV12-4; size: NA; length: 15; J: TRBJ1-1; D: TRBD1
CDR3: CATSGGVPETQYF; DNA: TGTGCCACCAGTGGTGGTGTCCCAGAGACCCAGTACTTC; V: TRBV24-1; size: NA; length: 13; J: TRBJ2-5; D: NA
CDR3: CASSLRGPNTGELFF; DNA: TGCGCCAGCAGCTTAAGGGGACCGAACACCGGGGAGCTGTTTTTT; V: TRBV5-1; size: many; length: 15; J: TRBJ2-2; D: NA
CDR3: CASSYDRAAHYEQYF; DNA: TGTGCCAGCAGTTACGACAGAGCCGCCCACTACGAGCAGTACTTC; V: TRBV6-5; size: NA; length: 15; J: TRBJ2-7; D: NA
CDR3: CASSARQGMNTEAFF; DNA: TGTGCCAGCAGTGCCCGACAGGGAATGAACACTGAAGCTTTCTTT; V: TRBV6-1; size: few; length: 15; J: TRBJ1-1; D: TRBD1
CDR3: CASSLSKTSQPNTEAFF; DNA: TGTGCCAGCAGTCTCTCCAAAACGTCCCAACCGAACACTGAAGCTTTCTTT; V: TRBV12-3/TRBV12-4; size: few; length: 17; J: TRBJ1-1; D: NA
CDR3: CASSPDTQGQYF; DNA: TGTGCCAGCTCACCCGACACGCAAGGGCAGTACTTC; V: TRBV18; size: NA; length: 12; J: TRBJ2-7; D: NA
CDR3: CSAARGQVNEQFF; DNA: TGCAGTGCAGCAAGGGGGCAGGTCAATGAGCAGTTCTTC; V: TRBV20-1; size: few; length: 13; J: TRBJ2-1; D: TRBD1
CDR3: CASSEGGAGTDTQYF; DNA: TGCGCCAGCAGTGAGGGGGGTGCGGGCACAGATACGCAGTATTTT; V: TRBV10-2; size: NA; length: 15; J: TRBJ2-3; D: NA
CDR3: CASRWGEVGYGYTF; DNA: TGTGCCAGCAGGTGGGGTGAGGTTGGCTATGGCTACACCTTC; V: TRBV12-3/TRBV12-4; size: few; length: 14; J: TRBJ1-2; D: NA